These 18 T cell receptor beta chains were sequenced from one sample in a study of beta chain features in type 1 diabetes. Broader study findings: All four CD4+ subsets of Type 1 diabetes patients contained TCRB CDR3s that were moderately but significantly shorter.

Since all of the isolated RNA was reverse transcribed, expressed TCRB transcripts were what got sequenced. Only in-frame clones appear in the TCRdb table, and some are missing; sequencing was by immunoSEQ multiplex PCR. Here the sample spans 130,000 or so clones, approximately 10% being singletons. The antigens for these receptors are not known. Sequencing was done on a sample of central memory CD4+ T cells from blood. The receptors come from a man between 25 and 39 years old with type 1 diabetes.

This clone was seen at least ten times. The V and J genes are TRBV18 and TRBJ2-1, with D perhaps matching TRBD2 (6 bases). The CDR3 consists of 13 residues. The germline CDR1 and CDR2 sequences are KGHSH and LQKENI. V gave up 6 bases and J gave up 6 bases, with 12 bases separating them. The CDR3 protein is CASSPGTPNEQFF. CDR3 DNA: TGTGCCAGCTCCCCCGGGACTCCCAATGAGCAGTTCTTC.

The J gene is TRBJ1-3, the V gene TRBV5-8; 7 bases are shared with TRBD1. The J segment lost 0 bases and the V segment lost 5 bases, leaving 5 bases of the junction unmatched. CDR3 length: 15 residues. The V gene's germline CDR1 is SGHTS and CDR2 YDEGEE. CDR3 region: CASSLGTVSGNTIYF. The DNA of the CDR3 is TGTGCCAGCAGTTTAGGGACAGTCTCTGGAAACACCATATATTTT.

This clone was seen a few times. The chain links TRBV2 to TRBJ2-3; TRBD2 matches 14 bases. Trimming took 6 bases from V and 13 from J; bases not matched to a gene: 12. Germline loops: CDR1 SNHLY, CDR2 FYNNEI. The CDR3 contains 15 residues. The CDR3 DNA follows: TGTGCCAGCAGCCAACAGGGGACTAGCGGGGGACCCGAGTATTTT. Translation gives CASSQQGTSGGPEYF.

There are a few counts of this clone. Other DNA sequences of this sample code for an identical CDR3. V and J are TRBV6-5 and TRBJ1-1, with D hard to call. The germline V and J ends were trimmed by 0 bases and 3 bases, with 11 bases remaining between them. The CDR3 covers 15 residues. Germline V CDR1 and CDR2: MNHEY, SVGAGI. The CDR3 here is CASSYSRSGDTEAFF. CDR3 bases: TGTGCCAGCAGTTACTCGAGGAGCGGGGACACTGAAGCTTTCTTT.

The chain combines TRBV7-9 with TRBJ1-1; 8 bases map to TRBD1. Germline V lookup: CDR1 SEHNR, CDR2 FQNEAQ (reference sequence). The junction had 4 bases not matched to a gene; V was cut back by 2 bases and J by 5 bases. The CDR3 spans 14 residues. The CDR3, as DNA: TGTGCCAGCAGCTTACAGGGGGCGCGTACTGAAGCTTTCTTT. Translating it yields CASSLQGARTEAFF.

This clone has just a few counts. The chain recombines TRBV7-2 with TRBJ2-3, with 7 bases matching TRBD1. This CDR3 region has 14 residues. V gave up 4 bases and J gave up 6 bases; unmatched junction bases: 7. Germline values: CDR1 SGHTA, CDR2 FQGNSA. The CDR3 DNA reads as TGTGCCAGCAGCTACCGACAGGGAGTGGATACGCAGTATTTT. Translation gives CASSYRQGVDTQYF.

This clone has only a few counts. CDR3 sequence (DNA): TGTGCCAGCAGTACCCTACTCGATGAGCAGTTCTTC. This translates into CASSTLLDEQFF. The V gene is TRBV2, the J gene TRBJ2-1, with D unresolved. This CDR3 comprises 12 residues. From germline, CDR1 is SNHLY and CDR2 FYNNEI. Between the trimmed V and J ends, which lost 5 bases and 8 bases, there was a span of 10 bases.

The chain carries TRBV30 and TRBJ1-2; 7 bases line up with TRBD1. The CDR3 covers 14 residues. CDR1 and CDR2 from the germline V gene are GTSNPN and SVGIG (reference sequence). With 0 bases clipped from V and 7 bases from J, the junction kept 8 bases outside the gene matches. The CDR3 spells CAWSVRTGALGYTF. The CDR3 DNA follows: TGTGCCTGGAGTGTACGGACAGGCGCGCTTGGCTACACCTTC.

V and J are TRBV28 and TRBJ2-7; TRBD1 matches at 7 bases. Germline trimming cut 4 bases from V and 0 bases from J; bases unmatched to any gene: 6. This CDR3 has 15 amino acids. Germline V lookup: CDR1 MDHEN, CDR2 SYDVKM. This CDR3 reads CASSSAGQVSYEQYF. The CDR3 nucleotides are TGTGCCAGCAGTTCCGCCGGACAGGTCTCCTACGAGCAGTACTTC.

This clone was picked up a small number of times. V is TRBV30 and J is TRBJ1-5; D is perhaps TRBD1 (5 bases). V was trimmed by 0 bases and J by 10 bases, leaving 7 bases between them. This CDR3 has 11 residues. The germline CDR1 and CDR2 sequences are GTSNPN and SVGIG (reference sequence). The CDR3 loop is CAWSVWGPQHF. The DNA for the CDR3 is TGTGCCTGGAGTGTCTGGGGCCCCCAGCATTTT.

This chain uses TRBV28 with TRBJ1-4; D may be TRBD1 (5 bases). Germline V CDR1 and CDR2: MDHEN, SYDVKM. The CDR3 length is 13 residues. V lost 6 bases to trimming and J lost 8 bases, with 13 bases between them. The CDR3 protein is CASREGLGEKLFF. Written as DNA, the CDR3 is TGTGCCAGCAGGGAGGGGTTAGGAGAAAAACTGTTTTTT. The complete variable domain, with remaining parts taken from reference TRBV28 and TRBJ1-4, reads DVKVTQSSRYLVKRTGEKVFLECVQDMDHENMFWYRQDPGLGLRLIYFSYDVKMKEKGDIPEGYSVSREKKERFSLILESASTNQTSMYLCASREGLGEKLFFGSGTQLSVL.

This clone was seen only a few times. This sequence joins TRBV20-1 and TRBJ2-7; no firm D call. Between the trimmed V and J ends, which lost 1 base and 3 bases, there was a span of 4 bases. The CDR3 is 11 residues long. CDR1 and CDR2 from the germline V gene are DFQATT and SNEGSKA (reference sequence). CDR3 sequence reads: CSARVNYEQYF. In DNA, the CDR3 is TGCAGTGCTAGAGTCAACTACGAGCAGTACTTC.

This clone occurred once. This rearrangement joins TRBV7-9 to TRBJ1-4; TRBD1 might be the D (5 bases). Germline-derived CDR1 and CDR2 are SEHNR and FQNEAQ (reference sequence). The CDR3 length is 14 residues. V was trimmed by 4 bases and J by 8 bases, leaving 14 bases between them. The CDR3, as DNA: TGTGCCAGCAGCTCCACAGGAGATGCCGAAAAACTGTTTTTT. Its protein is CASSSTGDAEKLFF. Full variable domain (missing parts from reference TRBV7-9 and TRBJ1-4): DTGVSQNPRHKITKRGQNVTFRCDPISEHNRLYWYRQTLGQGPEFLTYFQNEAQLEKSRLLSDRFSAERPKGSFSTLEIQRTEQGDSAMYLCASSSTGDAEKLFFGSGTQLSVL.

This clone has more than one count but fewer than ten. J is TRBJ2-7 and V is TRBV5-1; TRBD1 matches 9 bases. V gave up 4 bases and J gave up 5 bases; unmatched junction bases: 7. Germline V CDR1 and CDR2: SGHRS, YFSETQ. The CDR3 runs 14 residues. As DNA, the CDR3 is TGCGCCAGCAGCCAGGACAGGGGCATCAACGAGCAGTACTTC. This gives the protein CASSQDRGINEQYF.

The table lists this clone with a few counts. The gene calls are TRBV6-6 and TRBJ2-7, with D possibly matching TRBD1 (5 bases). This CDR3 has 15 residues. V was cut by 7 bases and J by 2 bases, with 18 bases left in between. Per germline, CDR1 MNHNY and CDR2 SVGAGI (reference sequence). In DNA form, the CDR3 reads TGTGCCAGCACCCCCGAACAGGTGATTGCCTACGAGCAGTACTTC. Encoded protein: CASTPEQVIAYEQYF.

The chain combines TRBV6-5 with TRBJ2-7; 8 nucleotides line up with TRBD1. Germline assignment: CDR1 MNHEY and CDR2 SVGAGI. V gave up 0 bases and J gave up 2 bases; unmatched junction bases: 0. This CDR3 spans 14 amino acids. The CDR3 DNA follows: TGTGCCAGCAGTTACTCGACAGGGGCCTACGAGCAGTACTTC. This sequence encodes CASSYSTGAYEQYF.

The gene calls are TRBV29-1 and TRBJ2-5; a possible D gene is TRBD2 (5 bases). V lost 8 bases and J 5 bases, leaving 15 bases between the germline ends. Germline CDR1 is SQVTM and CDR2 is ANQGSEA. The CDR3 is 12 amino acids. The DNA for the CDR3 is TGCAGCACCGGGGATACCGGGGAGACCCAGTACTTC. It translates to CSTGDTGETQYF.

This clone has more than one count but fewer than ten. V gene TRBV9 combines with J gene TRBJ1-1; maybe TRBD1 (5 bases). Deletions cut 1 base from V and 1 base from J, with 11 bases between. Germline V CDR1 and CDR2: SGDLS, YYNGEE. The CDR3 contains 15 residues. DNA for the CDR3: TGTGCCAGCAGCGTACGGGGGGATTGGAACACTGAAGCTTTCTTT. Its translation is CASSVRGDWNTEAFF. Drawing the rest from reference TRBV9 and TRBJ1-1, the complete variable domain is DSGVTQTPKHLITATGQRVTLRCSPRSGDLSVYWYQQSLDQGLQFLIQYYNGEERAKGNILERFSAQQFPDLHSELNLSSLELGDSALYFCASSVRGDWNTEAFFGQGTRLTVV.